This T cell receptor (beta chain) was sequenced for a study of blood T cell repertoires in COVID-19. On the study more broadly: Sites in the United States, Italy and Spain provided acute and convalescent COVID-19 samples. The cDNA or gDNA used as material had been derived from T cells, B-cell-depleted T cells, or PBMCs.

Per the original data handling: Reference gene primer amplification in the assay estimated nucleated cell counts. Clones were read by immunoSEQ multiplex PCR, and TCRdb kept only the in-frame ones, dropping some. Clonal size and the V and J genes are those of that table, whereas D and trimming came from the DNA. Counted here are 110,000 to 150,000 clones, more than 65% occurring once; the ten biggest clones make up 8%. Trimming shortened V by 2 bases and J by 0 bases, and 17 bases separated the two germline ends. Per the germline V gene, CDR1 is MGHRA and CDR2 is YSYEKL. CDR3 length: 18 residues. The J gene is TRBJ1-3, the V gene TRBV4-1; D might be TRBD1 (5 bases). Specimen: peripheral blood. The TCR comes from a human donor in a cohort sampled during active COVID-19. The CDR3 reads CASSQNPWQGSSGNTIYF. Written as DNA, the CDR3 is TGCGCCAGCAGCCAAAACCCTTGGCAGGGCTCCTCTGGAAACACCATATATTTT.